A selection of T cell receptor beta chains follows, all from one sample in a study of OX40 agonist ivuxolimab in advanced cancers. The method was immunoSEQ multiplex PCR; TCRdb's version includes in-frame clones alone and lacks a portion of them. Among 65,000 or so clones, around 90% were seen once, and the ten largest hold about 0.75%. Specimen: CD4+ or CD8+ T cells sorted from blood, collected in a trial of the OX40 agonist ivuxolimab. Source of these receptors: an adult with an advanced solid tumor such as melanoma, head and neck, liver or kidney cancer. CDR3s include the opening cysteine and the closing phenylalanine or tryptophan. The order of the fields is clone size, J gene, V gene, D gene, CDR3 DNA, CDR3 protein. The D gene is left open where the match is weak. Clone size is stated in some rows and not others, as once, few, many or a class when expanded.

size: .
J: TRBJ1-2
V: TRBV18
D: TRBD1
DNA: TGTGCCAGCTCACAGGGGACAGGGTCCAACTATGGCTACACCTTC
CDR3: CASSQGTGSNYGYTF

size: .
J: TRBJ1-5
V: TRBV4-1
D: .
DNA: TGCGCCAGCAGCCAAGATCGGGCAGGGAAACGTAATCAGCCCCAGCATTTT
CDR3: CASSQDRAGKRNQPQHF

size: once
J: TRBJ2-7
V: TRBV7-2
D: .
DNA: TGTGCCAGCAGCCCCGCAGCCGGAACCTACGAGCAGTACTTC
CDR3: CASSPAAGTYEQYF

size: .
J: TRBJ2-1
V: TRBV12-5
D: .
DNA: TGTGCTAGTGGTTCCCCCAGCGCCGGGAACAATGAGCAGTTCTTC
CDR3: CASGSPSAGNNEQFF

size: .
J: TRBJ1-1
V: TRBV25-1
D: .
DNA: TGTGCCAGCAGTGAATCGGCAGGGGTGAGGGCAAGGGACGCTGAAGCTTTCTTT
CDR3: CASSESAGVRARDAEAFF

size: .
J: TRBJ2-5
V: TRBV9
D: TRBD2
DNA: TGTGCCAGCAGCGCCAGGTGGGGACTAGCGGGAGGATTTGAGCGAGAGACCCAGTACTTC
CDR3: CASSARWGLAGGFERETQYF

size: .
J: TRBJ2-7
V: TRBV28
D: .
DNA: TGTGCCAGCAGTTTAAAAACTTCCTACGAGCAGTACTTC
CDR3: CASSLKTSYEQYF

size: .
J: TRBJ1-6
V: TRBV14
D: .
DNA: TGTGCCAGCAGACGAGACAGCTTCAAATCACCCCTCCACTTT
CDR3: CASRRDSFKSPLHF

size: .
J: TRBJ2-2
V: TRBV5-5
D: .
DNA: TGTGCCAGCAGCCTTGGGTCAGGTGCCGGGGAGCTGTTTTTT
CDR3: CASSLGSGAGELFF

size: once
J: TRBJ2-7
V: TRBV6-5
D: TRBD1
DNA: TGTGCCAGCAGTTACCGGCAGGGGGTTTGGGAGCAGTACTTC
CDR3: CASSYRQGVWEQYF

size: .
J: TRBJ2-1
V: TRBV7-9
D: .
DNA: TGTGCCAGCAAGGGGCTAAACCGGGTGAGTGAGCAGTTCTTC
CDR3: CASKGLNRVSEQFF

size: .
J: TRBJ2-3
V: TRBV29-1
D: TRBD2
DNA: TGCAGCGTTGAGGGTAGCGGGGGCACAGATACGCAGTATTTT
CDR3: CSVEGSGGTDTQYF

size: .
J: TRBJ2-1
V: TRBV29-1
D: TRBD2
DNA: TGCAGCCTCCTGGAGCGGGGACTCTCCTACAATGAGCAGTTCTTC
CDR3: CSLLERGLSYNEQFF

size: .
J: TRBJ1-2
V: TRBV5-5
D: .
DNA: TGTGCCAGCAGCCCGTGGACGGCGATTATCTACACCTTC
CDR3: CASSPWTAIIYTF

size: .
J: TRBJ1-1
V: TRBV23-1
D: .
DNA: TGCGCCAGCAGTCCTCTAGAGACTGAAGCTTTCTTT
CDR3: CASSPLETEAFF

size: .
J: TRBJ1-2
V: TRBV6-5
D: TRBD1
DNA: TGTGCCAGCAGTCAATCCGGGACAGCTAACTATGGCTACACCTTC
CDR3: CASSQSGTANYGYTF

size: .
J: TRBJ1-2
V: TRBV7-9
D: TRBD1
DNA: TGTGCCAGCAGCTTAGGGGGGACAGGAGCTAACTATGGCTACACCTTC
CDR3: CASSLGGTGANYGYTF

size: .
J: TRBJ2-3
V: TRBV6-1
D: .
DNA: TGTGCCAGCAGTGAAGGTGGGGGTAGAGCAGATACGCAGTATTTT
CDR3: CASSEGGGRADTQYF

size: .
J: TRBJ2-2
V: TRBV19
D: .
DNA: TGTGCCAGTAGTATAGGACCCCATGGCACCGGGGAGCTGTTTTTT
CDR3: CASSIGPHGTGELFF

size: few
J: TRBJ1-5
V: TRBV7-8
D: .
DNA: TGTGCCAGCAGCTTAGCGCTCGGAAATCAGCCCCAGCATTTT
CDR3: CASSLALGNQPQHF

size: .
J: TRBJ1-1
V: TRBV5-6
D: .
DNA: TGTGCCAGCAGCTTTGGGGGGAAAATGGGGAACACTGAAGCTTTCTTT
CDR3: CASSFGGKMGNTEAFF

size: .
J: TRBJ2-3
V: TRBV14
D: .
DNA: TGTGCCAGCACCTTCTTACCCCCCGGGACTGATACGCAGTATTTT
CDR3: CASTFLPPGTDTQYF